The present T cell receptor beta chain was sequenced within a study of blood T cells in healthy people across ages. Study outcomes and limitations: TCR beta diversity, measured per million T cells, fell in a roughly linear way with age.

A second about 7 to 12 cycle PCR used barcoded and J-beta primers. Via MiXCR, TCRdb re-called the 5' RACE reads, giving one row per CDR3 protein. Of 1.4 million to 1.5 million distinct CDR3 sequences listed, 42% are singletons. CDR3 length equals 15 residues. Germline assignment: CDR1 MNHEY and CDR2 SVGAGI. Turning to this clonotype: The antigen is not known. This may be a read error, as it is one base from a much larger clone.

This receptor was identified in a woman in her late teens or twenties in good health. Sample: blood. The chain uses TRBV6-5 and TRBJ2-1; no clear D. CDR3 sequence (DNA): TGTGACAGCAGTTTTGGACGGGTAGATTACAATGAGCAGTTCTTC. Protein product: CDSSFGRVDYNEQFF.